This TCR beta chain was sequenced for a study of blood T cell repertoires in COVID-19. Study-wide context: The United States, Italy and Spain supplied acute and convalescent COVID-19 samples. In each case, the material was cDNA or gDNA derived from T cells, B-cell-depleted T cells, or PBMCs.

Concerning this clone: Other DNA sequences of this sample code for an identical CDR3.

The CDR3 covers 14 residues. CDR1 and CDR2 (germline): MGHRA, YSYEKL. Trimming pared 0 bases from V and 1 base from J, leaving 7 bases between. In the original workflow: Amplifying reference gene primers gave estimates of nucleated cell counts. Data came from immunoSEQ multiplex PCR; TCRdb stores just in-frame clones and leaves some out. V, J and clone size are those of that table, while D and trimming were read from the DNA. The sample holds 150,000 to 200,000 clones, 70% to 90% seen once. The clonotype was recovered from a young man with acute or convalescent COVID-19. The V and J genes are TRBV4-1 and TRBJ2-7; no firm D call. Sequencing was performed on peripheral blood. The CDR3 DNA sequence: TGCGCCAGCAGCCAAGATCGAGGTTCCTACGAGCAGTACTTC. Protein: CASSQDRGSYEQYF.